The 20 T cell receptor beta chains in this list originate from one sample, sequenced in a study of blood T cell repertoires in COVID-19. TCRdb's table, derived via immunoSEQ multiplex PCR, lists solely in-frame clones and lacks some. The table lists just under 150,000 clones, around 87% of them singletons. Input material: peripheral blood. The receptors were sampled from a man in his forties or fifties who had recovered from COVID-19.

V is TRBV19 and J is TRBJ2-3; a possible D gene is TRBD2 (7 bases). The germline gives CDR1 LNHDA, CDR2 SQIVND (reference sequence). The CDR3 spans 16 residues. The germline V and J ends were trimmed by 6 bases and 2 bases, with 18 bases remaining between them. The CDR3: CASSPGKGGATDTQYF. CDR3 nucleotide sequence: TGTGCCAGTAGCCCCGGGAAGGGGGGGGCCACAGATACGCAGTATTTT. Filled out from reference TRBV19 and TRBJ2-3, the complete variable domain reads DGGITQSPKYLFRKEGQNVTLSCEQNLNHDAMYWYRQDPGQGLRLIYYSQIVNDFQKGDIAEGYSVSREKKESFPLTVTSAQKNPTAFYLCASSPGKGGATDTQYFGPGTRLTVL.

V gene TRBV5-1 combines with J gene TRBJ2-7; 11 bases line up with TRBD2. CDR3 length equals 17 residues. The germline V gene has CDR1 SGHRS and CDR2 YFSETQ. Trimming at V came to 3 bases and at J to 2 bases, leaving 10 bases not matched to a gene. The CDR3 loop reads CASSSSSGGDFPYEQYF. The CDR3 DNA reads TGCGCCAGCAGCTCGAGTAGCGGGGGGGACTTTCCCTACGAGCAGTACTTC.

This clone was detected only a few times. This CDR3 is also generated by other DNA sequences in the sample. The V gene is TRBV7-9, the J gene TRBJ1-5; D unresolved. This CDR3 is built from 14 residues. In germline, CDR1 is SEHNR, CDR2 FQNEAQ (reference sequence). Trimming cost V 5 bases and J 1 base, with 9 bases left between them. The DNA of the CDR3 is TGTGCCAGCAGCCCTGGAGGGAGCAATCAGCCCCAGCATTTT. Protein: CASSPGGSNQPQHF.

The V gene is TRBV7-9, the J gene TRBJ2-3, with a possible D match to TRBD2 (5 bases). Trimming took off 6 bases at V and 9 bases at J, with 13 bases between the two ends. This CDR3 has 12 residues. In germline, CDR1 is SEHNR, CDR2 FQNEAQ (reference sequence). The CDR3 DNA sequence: TGTGCCAGCAGATCAAACTCGGGGACGCAGTATTTT. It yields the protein CASRSNSGTQYF.

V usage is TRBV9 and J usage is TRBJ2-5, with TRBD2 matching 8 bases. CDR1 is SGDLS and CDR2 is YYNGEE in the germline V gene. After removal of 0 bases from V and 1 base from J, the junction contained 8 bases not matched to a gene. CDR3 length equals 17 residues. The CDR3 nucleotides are TGTGCCAGCAGCGTAGGAGAGCCGGGGGGGACCCAAGAGACCCAGTACTTC. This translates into CASSVGEPGGTQETQYF.

This chain's CDR3 is CASSERLQPQHF. Written as DNA, the CDR3 is TGTGCCAGCAGTGAGAGGTTGCAGCCCCAGCATTTT. This rearrangement joins TRBV2 to TRBJ1-5; D is ambiguous. The V gene lost 3 bases and the J gene lost 7 bases, with 7 bases spanning the gap. This CDR3 contains 12 residues. CDR1 is SNHLY, CDR2 FYNNEI, per germline.

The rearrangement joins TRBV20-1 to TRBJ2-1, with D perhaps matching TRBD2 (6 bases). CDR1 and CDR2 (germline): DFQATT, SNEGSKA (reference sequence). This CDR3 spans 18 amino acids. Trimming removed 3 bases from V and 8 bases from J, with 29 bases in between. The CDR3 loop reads CSASPEFGLHSSRDEQFF. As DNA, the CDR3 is TGCAGTGCTAGTCCCGAATTCGGACTACATAGTTCGAGGGATGAGCAGTTCTTC.

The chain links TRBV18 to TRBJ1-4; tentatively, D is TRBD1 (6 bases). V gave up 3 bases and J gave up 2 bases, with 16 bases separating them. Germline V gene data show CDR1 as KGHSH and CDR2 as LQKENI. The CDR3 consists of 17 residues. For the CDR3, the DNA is TGTGCCAGCTCACCTCAAGGGTATACAGGGACTAATGAAAAACTGTTTTTT. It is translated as CASSPQGYTGTNEKLFF.

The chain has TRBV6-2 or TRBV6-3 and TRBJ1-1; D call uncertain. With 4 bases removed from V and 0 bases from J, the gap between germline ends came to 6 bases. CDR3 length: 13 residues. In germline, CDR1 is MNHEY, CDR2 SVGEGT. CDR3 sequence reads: CASSSMVNTEAFF. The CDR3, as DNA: TGTGCCAGCAGTTCTATGGTGAACACTGAAGCTTTCTTT.

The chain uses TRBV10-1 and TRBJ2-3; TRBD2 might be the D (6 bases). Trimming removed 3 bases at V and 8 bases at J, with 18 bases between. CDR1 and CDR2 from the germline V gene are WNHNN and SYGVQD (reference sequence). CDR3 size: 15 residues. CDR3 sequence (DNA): TGCGCCAGCAGTGACGGGGGAGTAAGGAAGGCTACGCAGTATTTT. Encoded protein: CASSDGGVRKATQYF.

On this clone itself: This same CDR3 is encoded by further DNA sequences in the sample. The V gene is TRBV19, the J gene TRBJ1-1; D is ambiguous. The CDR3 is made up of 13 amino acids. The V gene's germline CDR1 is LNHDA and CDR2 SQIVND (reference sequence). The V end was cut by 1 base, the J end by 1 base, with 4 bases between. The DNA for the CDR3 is TGTGCCAGTAGTATAGGAGGGAACACTGAAGCTTTCTTT. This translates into CASSIGGNTEAFF.

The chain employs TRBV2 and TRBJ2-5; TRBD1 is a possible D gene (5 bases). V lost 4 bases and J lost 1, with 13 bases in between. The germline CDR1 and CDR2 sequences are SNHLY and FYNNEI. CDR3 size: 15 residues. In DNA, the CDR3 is TGTGCCAGCAGTGCCTACCAGGGATTCCAAGAGACCCAGTACTTC. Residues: CASSAYQGFQETQYF.

The CDR3 DNA reads TGTGCCAGCAGAAGAGGGGTGAGCGGGGCGATAGATACGCAGTATTTT. The encoded protein is CASRRGVSGAIDTQYF. V and J are TRBV25-1 and TRBJ2-3, with 7 bases matching TRBD2. Germline V gene lookup returns CDR1 MGHDK and CDR2 SYGVNS. After removal of 6 bases from V and 5 bases from J, the junction contained 14 bases not matched to a gene. The CDR3 consists of 16 residues.

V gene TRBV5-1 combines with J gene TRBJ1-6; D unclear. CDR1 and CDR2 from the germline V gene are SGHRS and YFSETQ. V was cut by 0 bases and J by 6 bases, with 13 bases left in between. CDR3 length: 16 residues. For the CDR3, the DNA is TGCGCCAGCAGCTTGGCTGGGGTTGGAGGTAATTCACCCCTCCACTTT. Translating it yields CASSLAGVGGNSPLHF.

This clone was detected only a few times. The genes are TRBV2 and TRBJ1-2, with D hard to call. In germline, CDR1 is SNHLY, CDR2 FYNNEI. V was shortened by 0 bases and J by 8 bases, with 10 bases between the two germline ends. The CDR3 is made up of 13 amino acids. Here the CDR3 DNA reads TGTGCCAGCAGTGAAGCCCGGGAACCCGGCTACACCTTC. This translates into CASSEAREPGYTF.

Here the CDR3 reads CASSQDPPGQGARETQYF. DNA for the CDR3: TGCGCCAGCAGCCAAGATCCCCCCGGACAGGGGGCGCGGGAGACCCAGTACTTC. The genes are TRBV4-3 and TRBJ2-5, with 11 bases that match TRBD1. Germline values: CDR1 LGHNA, CDR2 YSLEER. CDR3 length: 18 residues. Germline trimming cut 0 bases from V and 5 bases from J; bases unmatched to any gene: 11.

The CDR3 nucleotides are TGTGCCAGCAGCCCGACAGGAACTAATGAAAAACTGTTTTTT. It is translated as CASSPTGTNEKLFF. V usage is TRBV28 and J usage is TRBJ1-4, with D maybe TRBD1 (6 bases). V lost 6 bases and J lost 1, with 9 bases in between. Germline V gene data show CDR1 as MDHEN and CDR2 as SYDVKM. This CDR3 spans 14 amino acids.

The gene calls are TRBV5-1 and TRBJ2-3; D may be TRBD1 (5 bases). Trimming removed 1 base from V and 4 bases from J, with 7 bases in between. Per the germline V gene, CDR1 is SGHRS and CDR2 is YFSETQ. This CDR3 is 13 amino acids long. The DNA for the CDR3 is TGCGCCAGCAGCTTGCGCAGGGCAGATACGCAGTATTTT. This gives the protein CASSLRRADTQYF. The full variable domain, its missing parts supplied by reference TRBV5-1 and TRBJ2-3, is KAGVTQTPRYLIKTRGQQVTLSCSPISGHRSVSWYQQTPGQGLQFLFEYFSETQRNKGNFPGRFSGRQFSNSRSEMNVSTLELGDSALYLCASSLRRADTQYFGPGTRLTVL.

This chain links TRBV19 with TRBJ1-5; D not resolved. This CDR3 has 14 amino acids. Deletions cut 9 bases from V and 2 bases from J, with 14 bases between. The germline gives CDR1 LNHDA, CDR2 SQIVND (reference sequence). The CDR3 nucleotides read TGTGCCAGCAATGGTCGGGGAGGCAATCAGCCCCAGCATTTT. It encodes CASNGRGGNQPQHF. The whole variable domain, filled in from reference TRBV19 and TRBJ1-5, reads DGGITQSPKYLFRKEGQNVTLSCEQNLNHDAMYWYRQDPGQGLRLIYYSQIVNDFQKGDIAEGYSVSREKKESFPLTVTSAQKNPTAFYLCASNGRGGNQPQHFGDGTRLSIL.

Here the CDR3 DNA reads TGTGCCAGCAGTCCTGGACCGGGGATAGGAGCTTTCTTT. This sequence encodes CASSPGPGIGAFF. The chain has TRBV12-3 or TRBV12-4 and TRBJ1-1; no reliable D call. CDR3 length: 13 amino acids. V shed 5 bases and J shed 10 bases, with 17 bases lying between them.